These 27 T cell receptor beta chains share one sample of origin, sequenced in a study of identical twins. TCRdb itself ran the 5' RACE reads through MiXCR, one entry per CDR3 protein. This sample yields roughly 1,500,000 distinct CDR3 sequences, of which about 31% are seen a single time; 0.27% belongs to the top ten. Material for sequencing was cord blood. The receptors were gathered from a newborn girl in good health.

V is TRBV15 and J is TRBJ1-2; 8 bases line up with TRBD1. The germline gives CDR1 LNHNV, CDR2 YYDKDF (reference sequence). With V trimmed by 5 bases and J by 5 bases, 16 bases remained unmatched. The CDR3 spans 17 residues. The CDR3 nucleotides read TGTGCCACCAGCGGAAATTACAGGGGGACCGTGGAATATGGCTACACCTTC. Translated: CATSGNYRGTVEYGYTF.

This clonotype has just a few counts. This rearrangement joins TRBV2 to TRBJ1-5, with D tentatively TRBD1 (5 bases). CDR1 is SNHLY and CDR2 is FYNNEI in the germline V gene. V was cut by 7 bases and J by 6 bases, with 19 bases left in between. The CDR3 has 15 amino acids. The CDR3 here is CASKGLRDDIQPQHF. The CDR3 DNA reads as TGTGCCAGCAAGGGACTGAGGGATGATATTCAGCCCCAGCATTTT. Using reference TRBV2 and TRBJ1-5 for the parts outside the CDR3, the full variable domain is EPEVTQTPSHQVTQMGQEVILRCVPISNHLYFYWYRQILGQKVEFLVSFYNNEISEKSEIFDDQFSVERPDGSNFTLKIRSTKLEDSAMYFCASKGLRDDIQPQHFGDGTRLSIL.

The chain recombines TRBV20-1 with TRBJ2-5; perhaps TRBD1 as D (5 bases). With the DNA end fitting TRBJ2-7 better, the J assignment may be wrong. The CDR3 sequence is 13 residues long. Germline lookup yields CDR1 DFQATT and CDR2 SNEGSKA (reference sequence). The CDR3 coding sequence is TGCAGTGCAGGGGCAGGCCCCAACTACGAGCAGTACTTC. Its translation: CSAGAGPNYEQYF.

The V and J genes are TRBV29-1 and TRBJ2-3; weak D call: TRBD2 (5 bases). The CDR3 is 13 amino acids. In germline, CDR1 is SQVTM, CDR2 ANQGSEA. CDR3 protein: CSGGRKITDTQYF. For the CDR3, the DNA is TGCAGTGGAGGACGGAAAATCACAGATACGCAGTATTTT.

This clonotype was observed at least ten times. This rearrangement joins TRBV12-3 or TRBV12-4 to TRBJ2-3; no firm D call. V lost 3 bases and J lost 2, with 9 bases in between. This CDR3 region has 14 residues. CDR3 loop: CASSFRPSTDTQYF. The CDR3 coding sequence is TGTGCCAGCAGTTTCCGACCCTCCACAGATACGCAGTATTTT.

This clonotype was observed a single time. The V call is TRBV3-1, the J call TRBJ2-3; TRBD2 matches at 8 bases. CDR1 is LGHDT and CDR2 is YNNKEL in the germline V gene (reference sequence). V trimming: 1 base; J trimming: 6 bases; junction bases outside the gene matches: 6. The CDR3 is 15 residues long. CDR3 amino acids: CASSQGVSGVDTQYF. The CDR3 DNA reads TGTGCCAGCAGCCAAGGTGTTAGCGGGGTCGATACGCAGTATTTT.

The chain links TRBV12-3 or TRBV12-4 to TRBJ2-5; 9 nucleotides align to TRBD1. This CDR3 has 18 amino acids. Unmatched junction bases numbered 14, after V lost 3 bases and J lost 3 bases. The CDR3 loop reads CASSFRAIFDRGEETQYF. The CDR3 nucleotides are TGTGCCAGCAGTTTTCGGGCGATTTTCGACAGGGGGGAAGAGACCCAGTACTTC.

The chain couples TRBV25-1 to TRBJ1-2, with 9 bases aligning to TRBD1. CDR1 is MGHDK and CDR2 is SYGVNS in the germline V gene. V was pared by 4 bases and J by 2 bases, with 5 bases of the junction left unmatched. This CDR3 region has 15 residues. The CDR3: CASSGPGTGNYGYTF. The DNA of the CDR3 is TGTGCCAGCAGTGGTCCCGGGACAGGGAACTATGGCTACACCTTC.

This clonotype occurred a few times. The rearrangement joins TRBV20-1 to TRBJ2-5; no reliable D call. V lost 0 bases and J 2 bases, leaving 10 bases between the germline ends. The CDR3 has 14 amino acids. Germline-derived CDR1 and CDR2 are DFQATT and SNEGSKA (reference sequence). The CDR3 sequence is CSAREAHHQETQYF. CDR3 DNA sequence: TGCAGTGCTAGAGAAGCGCATCATCAAGAGACCCAGTACTTC.

This clonotype showed up just a few times. This chain joins TRBV10-3 and TRBJ2-3, with 9 bases matching TRBD1. CDR1 ENHRY and CDR2 SYGVKD come from the germline V gene. V shed 4 bases and J 2 bases; nucleotides not matched to a gene: 4. This CDR3 comprises 15 residues. CDR3 sequence reads: CAISGGQGTTDTQYF. The CDR3 region has the DNA TGTGCCATCAGTGGGGGACAGGGAACCACAGATACGCAGTATTTT.

This clonotype appeared many times. This chain joins TRBV29-1 and TRBJ1-2; 7 bases are a match to TRBD1. J gave up 8 bases and V 7 bases, and 7 bases lay outside the gene matches. The CDR3 runs 11 residues. Germline loops: CDR1 SQVTM, CDR2 ANQGSEA. CDR3 DNA: TGCAGCGGTAACAGGGGAGAAGGCTACACCTTC. The encoded protein is CSGNRGEGYTF.

This sequence joins TRBV20-1 and TRBJ1-3; D might be TRBD1 (5 bases). CDR3 length: 10 residues. CDR1 DFQATT and CDR2 SNEGSKA come from the germline V gene (reference sequence). Trimming removed 5 bases from V and 9 bases from J, with 8 bases in between. CDR3 DNA: TGCAGTGCTTGGGGGTCCACCATATATTTT. Translating it yields CSAWGSTIYF.

The CDR3 protein is CASSFIGGGNQPQHF. The CDR3 region has the DNA TGTGCCAGCAGTTTTATCGGGGGTGGCAATCAGCCCCAGCATTTT. The rearrangement joins TRBV28 to TRBJ1-5; possible D gene TRBD1, 5 bases. This CDR3 region has 15 residues. V gave up 3 bases and J gave up 2 bases, with 11 bases separating them. Per the germline V gene, CDR1 is MDHEN and CDR2 is SYDVKM.

The chain couples TRBV5-4 to TRBJ2-1, with 9 bases matching TRBD2. After removal of 5 bases from V and 6 bases from J, the junction contained 12 bases not matched to a gene. Germline lookup yields CDR1 SGHNT and CDR2 YYREEE (reference sequence). This CDR3 is 16 amino acids long. In nucleotides, the CDR3 is TGTGCCAGCAGAGCAAGACTAGCGGACTACTCCAATGAGCAGTTCTTC. Encoded protein: CASRARLADYSNEQFF. Combining the CDR3 with reference TRBV5-4 and TRBJ2-1 gives the whole variable domain ETGVTQSPTHLIKTRGQQVTLRCSSQSGHNTVSWYQQALGQGPQFIFQYYREEENGRGNFPPRFSGLQFPNYSSELNVNALELDDSALYLCASRARLADYSNEQFFGPGTRLTVL.

This clonotype has more than one count but fewer than ten. This chain connects TRBV10-1 to TRBJ2-1, with a tentative D call TRBD1 (7 bases). This CDR3 has 16 residues. Germline lookup yields CDR1 WNHNN and CDR2 SYGVQD (reference sequence). V lost 1 base, J lost 4 bases, and 14 bases lay in between. CDR3 loop: CASSEFRGASYNEQFF. The CDR3 coding sequence is TGCGCCAGCAGTGAGTTCAGGGGGGCGTCATACAATGAGCAGTTCTTC.

The rearrangement uses TRBV11-2 and TRBJ2-1, with 11 positions matching TRBD2. The CDR3 is 19 residues long. The J segment lost 1 base and the V segment lost 5 bases, leaving 13 bases of the junction unmatched. Germline V gene sequence: CDR1 SGHAT, CDR2 FQNNGV. The CDR3 DNA reads as TGTGCCAGCAGCCCCATTGGACTAGCGGGTCGACCGTCCTACAATGAGCAGTTCTTC. As protein: CASSPIGLAGRPSYNEQFF.

In its sample, this clonotype was seen many times. The chain uses TRBV6-5 and TRBJ2-5; 11 bases map to TRBD2. This CDR3 contains 15 residues. Germline assignment: CDR1 MNHEY and CDR2 SVGAGI. After removal of 4 bases from V and 5 bases from J, the junction contained 6 bases not matched to a gene. The CDR3, as DNA: TGTGCCAGCAGTTCCTTAGCGGGAGGGAGGGAGACCCAGTACTTC. Translating gives CASSSLAGGRETQYF.

The chain recombines TRBV4-2 with TRBJ1-1; 8 positions agree with TRBD1. Germline CDR1 LGHNA, CDR2 YNFKEQ. The CDR3 is 17 amino acids. J lost 3 bases, V lost 4 bases, and 13 bases had no gene match. Written as DNA, the CDR3 is TGTGCCAGCAGCCGCGGGACAGGTAGTGCTGGGGACACTGAAGCTTTCTTT. The encoded protein is CASSRGTGSAGDTEAFF.

This chain uses TRBV7-2 with TRBJ1-4; 11 nucleotides align to TRBD1. The CDR3 covers 16 residues. With V trimmed by 1 base and J by 10 bases, 8 bases remained unmatched. Per the germline V gene, CDR1 is SGHTA and CDR2 is FQGNSA. CDR3: CASSLDGTGGKGKLFF. The CDR3 nucleotides read TGTGCCAGCAGCTTAGATGGGACAGGGGGTAAAGGAAAACTGTTTTTT.

This clonotype has a single count. V usage is TRBV13 and J usage is TRBJ2-5, with TRBD1 identical over 8 bases. The CDR3 is 15 amino acids. Germline-derived CDR1 and CDR2 are PRHDT and FYEKMQ (reference sequence). The J segment lost 11 bases and the V segment lost 4 bases, leaving 15 bases of the junction unmatched. CDR3 loop: CASSSLDRGSNEQYF. The CDR3 coding sequence is TGTGCCAGCAGCTCCCTCGACAGGGGAAGTAATGAGCAGTACTTC. Supplemented by reference TRBV13 and TRBJ2-5, the full variable domain reads AAGVIQSPRHLIKEKRETATLKCYPIPRHDTVYWYQQGPGQDPQFLISFYEKMQSDKGSIPDRFSAQQFSDYHSELNMSSLELGDSALYFCASSSLDRGSNEQYFGPGTRLLVL.

This clonotype has a handful of counts. The chain couples TRBV28 to TRBJ2-5; TRBD2 agrees at 9 bases. This CDR3 region has 12 residues. The V segment lost 8 bases and the J segment 7 bases; nucleotides outside the gene matches: 5. Germline-derived CDR1 and CDR2 are MDHEN and SYDVKM. In nucleotides, the CDR3 is TGTGCCAGCCTGGGACTAGCAGGGACCCAGTACTTC. It encodes CASLGLAGTQYF.

The chain carries TRBV5-1 and TRBJ2-3; D is possibly TRBD1 or TRBD2 (5 bases each). V lost 4 bases and J 5 bases, leaving 17 bases between the germline ends. Germline loops: CDR1 SGHRS, CDR2 YFSETQ. CDR3 length: 15 residues. The CDR3 DNA is TGCGCCAGCAGCCAGGGACCACTACATGGAGATACGCAGTATTTT. As protein: CASSQGPLHGDTQYF.

This clonotype has a handful of counts. One junction end does not reproduce the germline sequence, and a read error may be involved. The genes are TRBV7-7 and TRBJ2-5; 9 positions agree with TRBD2. The CDR3 spans 16 residues. Germline loops: CDR1 SSHAT, CDR2 FNYEAQ (reference sequence). The CDR3 DNA reads TGTGCTAGCAGCTTAGCAAAGGGACTAGCCCAAGAGACCCAGTACTTC. Its translation is CASSLAKGLAQETQYF.

The J gene is TRBJ2-1, the V gene TRBV3-1; D unresolved. Trimming removed 1 base at V and 10 bases at J, with 17 bases between. The CDR3 covers 15 residues. Germline loops: CDR1 LGHDT, CDR2 YNNKEL (reference sequence). The CDR3 DNA sequence: TGTGCCAGCAGCCAAGCTGTGACAAACTCCTACGAGCAGTTCTTC. It translates to CASSQAVTNSYEQFF.

This clonotype was observed many times. This chain uses TRBV4-2 with TRBJ2-1; 8 positions agree with TRBD1. The CDR3 is 13 residues long. J lost 10 bases, V lost 0 bases, and 2 bases had no gene match. CDR1 is LGHNA and CDR2 is YNFKEQ in the germline V gene. The DNA of the CDR3 is TGTGCCAGCAGCCAAGATAGGGACAGGGAGCAGTTCTTC. Its translation: CASSQDRDREQFF.

This clonotype has only a few counts. The rearrangement uses TRBV20-1 and TRBJ1-2; weak D call: TRBD1 (5 bases). V lost 1 base to trimming and J lost 8 bases, with 17 bases between them. Germline CDR1 DFQATT, CDR2 SNEGSKA (reference sequence). The CDR3 is 14 amino acids. As DNA, the CDR3 is TGCAGTGCTAGAGTCCCGCGCCAGGGTAGAGGCTACACCTTC. Translation: CSARVPRQGRGYTF.

The rearrangement joins TRBV14 to TRBJ2-5, with a possible D match to TRBD1 (6 bases). V lost 0 bases to trimming and J lost 0 bases, with 14 bases between them. Germline CDR1 reads SGHDN; CDR2 reads FVKESK. This CDR3 contains 17 residues. For the CDR3, the DNA is TGTGCCAGCAGCCAAGATCAGACAGGACTGTACCAAGAGACCCAGTACTTC. Translation gives CASSQDQTGLYQETQYF.